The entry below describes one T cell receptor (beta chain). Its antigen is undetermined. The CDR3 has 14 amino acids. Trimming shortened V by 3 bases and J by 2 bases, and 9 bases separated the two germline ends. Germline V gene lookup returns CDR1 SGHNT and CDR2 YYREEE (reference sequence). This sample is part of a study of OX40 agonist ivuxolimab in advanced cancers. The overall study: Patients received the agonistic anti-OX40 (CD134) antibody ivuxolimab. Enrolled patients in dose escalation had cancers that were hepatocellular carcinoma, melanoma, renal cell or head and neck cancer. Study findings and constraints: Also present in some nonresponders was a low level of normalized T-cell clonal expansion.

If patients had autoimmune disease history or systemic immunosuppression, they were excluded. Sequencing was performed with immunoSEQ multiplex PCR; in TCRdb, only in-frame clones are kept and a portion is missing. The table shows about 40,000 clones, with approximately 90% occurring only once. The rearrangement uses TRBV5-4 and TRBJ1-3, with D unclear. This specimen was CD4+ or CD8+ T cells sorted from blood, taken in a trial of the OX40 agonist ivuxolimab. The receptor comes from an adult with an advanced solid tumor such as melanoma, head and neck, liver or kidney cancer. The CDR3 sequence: CASSSPTAGNTIYF. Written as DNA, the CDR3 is TGTGCCAGCAGCTCTCCTACCGCTGGAAACACCATATATTTT.